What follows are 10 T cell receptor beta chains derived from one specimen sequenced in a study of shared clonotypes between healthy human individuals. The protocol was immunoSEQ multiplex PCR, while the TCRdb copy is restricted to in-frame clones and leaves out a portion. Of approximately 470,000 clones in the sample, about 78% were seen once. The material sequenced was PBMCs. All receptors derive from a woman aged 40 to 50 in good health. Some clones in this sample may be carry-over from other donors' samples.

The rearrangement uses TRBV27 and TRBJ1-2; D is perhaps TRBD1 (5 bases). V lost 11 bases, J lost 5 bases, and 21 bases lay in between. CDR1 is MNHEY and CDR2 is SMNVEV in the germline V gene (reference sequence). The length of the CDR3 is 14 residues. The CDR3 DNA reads TGTGCCGTTGCCACGCGGGGGGGTGGGTATGGCTACACCTTC. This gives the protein CAVATRGGGYGYTF.

The CDR3 nucleotides read TGCGCCAGCAGCGACCGGGACAGGGCTTATACTAATGAAAAACTGTTTTTT. This codes for CASSDRDRAYTNEKLFF. This chain links TRBV4-1 with TRBJ1-4, with TRBD1 matching over 9 bases. The CDR3 covers 17 residues. The ends lost 5 bases at V and 2 bases at J; junction bases unmatched: 9. Germline V CDR1 and CDR2: MGHRA, YSYEKL.

The CDR3 DNA reads TGTGCCAGCACAGGGGGCGCAGAGAATTCACCCCTCCACTTT. Translation gives CASTGGAENSPLHF. The rearrangement joins TRBV28 to TRBJ1-6; 8 bases match TRBD1. The CDR3 is 14 amino acids. The V gene end was trimmed by 7 bases and the J gene end by 7 bases; junction bases not matched to a gene: 6. Germline loops: CDR1 MDHEN, CDR2 SYDVKM.

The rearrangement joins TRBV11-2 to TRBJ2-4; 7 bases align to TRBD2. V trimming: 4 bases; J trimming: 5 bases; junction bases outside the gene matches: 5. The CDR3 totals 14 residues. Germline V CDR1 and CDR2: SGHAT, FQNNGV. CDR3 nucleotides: TGTGCCAGCAGCTACCTTGGGGGGGAAAACATTCAGTACTTC. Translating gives CASSYLGGENIQYF.

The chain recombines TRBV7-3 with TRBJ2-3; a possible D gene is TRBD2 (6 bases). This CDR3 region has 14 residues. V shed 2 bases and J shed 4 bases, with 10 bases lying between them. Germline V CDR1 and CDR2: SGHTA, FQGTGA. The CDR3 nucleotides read TGTGCCAGCAGCTTATCGCGGGACGCAGATACGCAGTATTTT. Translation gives CASSLSRDADTQYF.

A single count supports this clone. CDR3 in amino acids: CASSLARGQGSLGPTEAFF. The CDR3 region has the DNA TGCGCCAGCAGCTTGGCCCGAGGACAGGGGTCCTTGGGTCCCACTGAAGCTTTCTTT. V is TRBV5-1 and J is TRBJ1-1; 9 positions match TRBD1. V gave up 0 bases and J gave up 4 bases; unmatched junction bases: 16. Germline values: CDR1 SGHRS, CDR2 YFSETQ. The CDR3 consists of 19 residues.

The CDR3 region is CAWTNPGTGALAPNTIYF. CDR3 nucleotide sequence: TGTGCCTGGACCAACCCCGGGACAGGGGCCTTAGCTCCGAACACCATATATTTT. V and J are TRBV30 and TRBJ1-3; 10 positions match TRBD1. The CDR3 length is 18 residues. The V and J ends lost 4 bases and 7 bases, in that order; junction bases with no gene match: 19. Looked up from germline, CDR1 is GTSNPN and CDR2 is SVGIG (reference sequence).

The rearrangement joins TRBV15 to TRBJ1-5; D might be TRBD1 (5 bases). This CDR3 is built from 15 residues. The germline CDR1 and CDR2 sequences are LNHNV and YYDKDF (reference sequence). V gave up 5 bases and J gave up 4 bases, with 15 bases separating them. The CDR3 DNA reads TGTGCCACCAGCTTCGGGACCGCCGAGAATCAGCCCCAGCATTTT. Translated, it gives CATSFGTAENQPQHF.

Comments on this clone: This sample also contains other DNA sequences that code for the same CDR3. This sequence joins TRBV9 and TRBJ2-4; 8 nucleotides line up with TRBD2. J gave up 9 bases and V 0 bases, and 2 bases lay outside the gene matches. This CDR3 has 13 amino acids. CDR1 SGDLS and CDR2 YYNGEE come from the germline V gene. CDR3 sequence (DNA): TGTGCCAGCAGCGTAGAGGCGGGAGGCATTCAGTACTTC. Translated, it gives CASSVEAGGIQYF. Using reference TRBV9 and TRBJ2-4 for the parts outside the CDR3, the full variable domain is DSGVTQTPKHLITATGQRVTLRCSPRSGDLSVYWYQQSLDQGLQFLIQYYNGEERAKGNILERFSAQQFPDLHSELNLSSLELGDSALYFCASSVEAGGIQYFGAGTRLSVL.

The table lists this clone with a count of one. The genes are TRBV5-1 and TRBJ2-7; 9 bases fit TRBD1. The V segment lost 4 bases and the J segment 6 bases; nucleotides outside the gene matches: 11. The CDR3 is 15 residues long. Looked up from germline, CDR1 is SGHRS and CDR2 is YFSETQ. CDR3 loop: CASSIERATGGEQYF. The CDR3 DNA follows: TGCGCCAGCAGCATAGAACGAGCGACAGGGGGCGAGCAGTACTTC. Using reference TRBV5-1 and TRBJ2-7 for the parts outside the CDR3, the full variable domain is KAGVTQTPRYLIKTRGQQVTLSCSPISGHRSVSWYQQTPGQGLQFLFEYFSETQRNKGNFPGRFSGRQFSNSRSEMNVSTLELGDSALYLCASSIERATGGEQYFGPGTRLTVT.